The 15 T cell receptor beta chains below all came from one sample that was sequenced in a study of T cell repertoires in cytomegalovirus infection. Each CDR3 protein gets one entry after TCRdb re-called the reads with MiXCR. The sample lists about 490,000 distinct CDR3 sequences; about 15% were seen once. The material sequenced was CD8+ T cells from PBMCs. These receptors originate from a human donor in good health (CMV status not recorded). Some clones in this sample may be carry-over from other donors' samples.

This clonotype was seen repeatedly, ten times or more. The chain combines TRBV6-2 or TRBV6-3 with TRBJ2-7, with TRBD1 identical over 10 bases. CDR1 is MNHEY, CDR2 SVGEGT, per germline. The ends lost 6 bases at V and 5 bases at J; junction bases unmatched: 7. This CDR3 contains 14 residues. CDR3 DNA: TGTGCCAGCAGCCGACAGGGGGCTACGGACGAGCAGTACTTC. It is translated as CASSRQGATDEQYF.

This clonotype was observed at least ten times. The chain uses TRBV7-3 and TRBJ1-2, with 10 bases aligning to TRBD1. The CDR3 has 15 amino acids. The germline V gene has CDR1 SGHTA and CDR2 FQGTGA. The J segment lost 5 bases and the V segment lost 5 bases, leaving 8 bases of the junction unmatched. The CDR3 loop is CASSASPGQGYGYTF. CDR3 DNA: TGTGCCAGCAGCGCTTCCCCGGGACAGGGGTATGGCTACACCTTC.

The chain is built from TRBV24-1 and TRBJ2-3; D possibly corresponds to TRBD1 (5 bases). Trimming cost V 3 bases and J 4 bases, with 22 bases left between them. The CDR3 runs to 18 residues. Germline CDR1 reads KGHDR; CDR2 reads SFDVKD. CDR3 DNA sequence: TGTGCCACCAGTGATAATGGGATGGGGCCCTACCCCCCAGATACGCAGTATTTT. It yields the protein CATSDNGMGPYPPDTQYF.

A note on this clonotype: The junction shows a germline mismatch at one end, possibly a read error. The rearrangement uses TRBV12-3 or TRBV12-4 and TRBJ1-1; 10 bases line up with TRBD1. CDR3 size: 16 residues. CDR3 residues: CASSLARTGGHTDAFF. In DNA form, the CDR3 reads TGTGCCAGCAGTTTAGCCCGGACAGGGGGGCACACTGACGCTTTCTTT.

On this clonotype itself: Likely a read error: the CDR3 ends without its conserved phenylalanine or tryptophan. The genes are TRBV15 and TRBJ2-1; D is unclear. Trimming cost V 0 bases and J 6 bases, with 6 bases left between them. Germline V gene data show CDR1 as LNHNV and CDR2 as YYDKDF (reference sequence). The CDR3 is made up of 13 amino acids. The DNA of the CDR3 is TGTGCCACCAGCAGAGATCTCGCCAATGAGCAGTTCTTA. This translates into CATSRDLANEQFL.

This clonotype was seen at least ten times. CDR3 in DNA: TGTGCCAGCAGTCCCTCTACAGGGCCGAGGATCTACGAGCAGTACTTC. The encoded protein is CASSPSTGPRIYEQYF. The gene calls are TRBV27 and TRBJ2-7; D possibly corresponds to TRBD1 (6 bases). CDR3 size: 16 residues. Germline V gives CDR1 MNHEY, CDR2 SMNVEV (reference sequence). The V end lost 5 bases, the J end lost 3 bases, and 20 bases lay between the germline ends.

This clonotype was seen only a few times. The chain carries TRBV5-5 and TRBJ2-3, with TRBD1 identical over 8 bases. The CDR3 runs to 15 residues. J was trimmed by 2 bases and V by 4 bases; bases with no gene match: 6. Germline CDR1 reads SGHKS; CDR2 reads YYEKEE (reference sequence). CDR3 DNA: TGTGCCAGCAGCCTGACAGGGGACCTCACAGATACGCAGTATTTT. Encoded protein: CASSLTGDLTDTQYF.

Many counts were recorded for this clonotype. The genes are TRBV25-1 and TRBJ2-3, with 7 bases fitting TRBD2. CDR1 and CDR2 from the germline V gene are MGHDK and SYGVNS. Germline trimming cut 8 bases from V and 7 bases from J; bases unmatched to any gene: 6. The CDR3 contains 12 residues. CDR3 in DNA: TGTGCCAGCGGGGACGGGGGGTATACGCAGTATTTT. Translation gives CASGDGGYTQYF. The variable domain in full, completed from reference TRBV25-1 and TRBJ2-3, reads EADIYQTPRYLVIGTGKKITLECSQTMGHDKMYWYQQDPGMELHLIHYSYGVNSTEKGDLSSESTVSRIRTEHFPLTLESARPSHTSQYLCASGDGGYTQYFGPGTRLTVL.

This clonotype showed up just a few times. This chain uses TRBV19 with TRBJ2-1, with a possible D match to TRBD1 (6 bases). Germline values: CDR1 LNHDA, CDR2 SQIVND (reference sequence). Trimming took 7 bases from V and 5 from J, leaving 12 bases between them. The CDR3 extends over 13 amino acids. The CDR3 bases are TGTGCCAGTAACAGGGTGTTCCACAATGAGCAGTTCTTC. Amino acids: CASNRVFHNEQFF.

This clonotype was found many times. V is TRBV5-4 and J is TRBJ2-6; D is undetermined. Germline V lookup: CDR1 SGHNT, CDR2 YYREEE (reference sequence). CDR3 length equals 14 residues. The V end lost 3 bases, the J end lost 4 bases, and 8 bases lay between the germline ends. In DNA form, the CDR3 reads TGTGCCAGCAGCTCCCGCCTCGGGGCCAACGTCCTGACTTTC. Translated, it gives CASSSRLGANVLTF.

This clonotype occurred many times. V and J are TRBV7-3 and TRBJ2-2; 10 nucleotides align to TRBD1. The CDR3 spans 19 residues. Germline-derived CDR1 and CDR2 are SGHTA and FQGTGA. V lost 5 bases and J lost 5; bases outside the gene matches: 17. The CDR3 region is CASSTRTRTGGVYTGELFF. The CDR3, as DNA: TGTGCCAGCAGCACACGAACAAGGACAGGGGGTGTTTATACCGGGGAGCTGTTTTTT.

This clonotype has just a few counts. The chain uses TRBV27 and TRBJ1-6; no reliable D call. V shed 6 bases and J shed 10 bases, with 16 bases lying between them. Germline lookup yields CDR1 MNHEY and CDR2 SMNVEV (reference sequence). This CDR3 comprises 14 residues. CDR3 sequence: CASRPTEYRSPLHF. The CDR3 region has the DNA TGTGCCAGCAGGCCGACGGAGTATCGGTCACCCCTCCACTTT.

This clonotype was seen repeatedly, ten times or more. The gene calls are TRBV2 and TRBJ1-1; 11 bases match TRBD1. CDR3 size: 20 residues. Germline lookup yields CDR1 SNHLY and CDR2 FYNNEI. V lost 3 bases to trimming and J lost 1 base; unmatched junction nucleotides: 16. The CDR3 DNA follows: TGTGCCAGCAGTGATCGGCCGGACAGGGGGCTCCCCCTGAGGAACACTGAAGCTTTCTTT. Protein product: CASSDRPDRGLPLRNTEAFF.

Many counts were recorded for this clonotype. V usage is TRBV12-3 or TRBV12-4 and J usage is TRBJ1-4, with 11 bases aligning to TRBD1. Unmatched junction bases numbered 6, after V lost 6 bases and J lost 3 bases. This CDR3 is 16 amino acids long. CDR3 nucleotide sequence: TGTGCCAGCAGCCGGACAGGGGGCGAACCTAATGAAAAACTGTTTTTT. Translated, it gives CASSRTGGEPNEKLFF.

This clonotype showed up many times. This chain connects TRBV12-3 or TRBV12-4 to TRBJ2-6, with D unclear. The V gene lost 6 bases and the J gene lost 4 bases, with 16 bases spanning the gap. This CDR3 has 16 residues. The CDR3 DNA is TGTGCCAGCAGGGCTGCCGGAGCCGGAGGGGCCAACGTCCTGACTTTC. Protein sequence: CASRAAGAGGANVLTF.